This T cell receptor beta chain derives from a study of beta chain features in type 1 diabetes. Whole-study context: Age and gender were similar between patients and healthy donors, as were cell yields. Study observations and caveats: A pattern of fewer insertions and more deletions at VDJ junctions was seen in type 1 diabetes patients. In these data, an HLA type influence on TCRB rearrangement remained unresolved.

Points on this clone: The antigen remains unidentified.

Germline loops: CDR1 MGHDK, CDR2 SYGVNS. This CDR3 has 16 amino acids. Trimming left V 3 bases short and J 4 bases short, with 16 bases between. Expressed TCRB transcripts were sequenced, since all the RNA that had been isolated was reverse transcribed. The assay was immunoSEQ multiplex PCR, and TCRdb's table has in-frame clones only and misses some. The sample lists about 930,000 clones; roughly 15% were seen once. Using CD45RO/CCR7/CD25/CD127/CD95/CD27, CD4+ naive, central memory, regulatory and stem cell-like memory cells were sorted. Sample: naive CD4+ T cells from blood. This receptor was identified in a woman aged 18-29 years in good health. V is TRBV25-1 and J is TRBJ2-1, with D perhaps being TRBD1 or TRBD2 (5 bases each). CDR3 in amino acids: CASSDSGTRVYNEQFF. CDR3 nucleotide sequence: TGTGCCAGCAGTGACTCCGGGACCAGAGTTTACAATGAGCAGTTCTTC.